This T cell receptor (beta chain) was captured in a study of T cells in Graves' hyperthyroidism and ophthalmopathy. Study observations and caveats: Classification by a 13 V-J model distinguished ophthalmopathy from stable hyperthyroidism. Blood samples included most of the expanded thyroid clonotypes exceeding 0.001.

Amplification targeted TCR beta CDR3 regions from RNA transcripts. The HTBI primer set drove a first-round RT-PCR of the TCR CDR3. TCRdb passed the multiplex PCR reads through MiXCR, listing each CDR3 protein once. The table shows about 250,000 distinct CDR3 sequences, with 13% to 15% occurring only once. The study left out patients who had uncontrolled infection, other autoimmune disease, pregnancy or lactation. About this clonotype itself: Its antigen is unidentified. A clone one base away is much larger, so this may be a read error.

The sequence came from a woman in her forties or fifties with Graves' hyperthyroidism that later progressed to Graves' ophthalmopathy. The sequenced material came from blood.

CDR3 sequence (DNA): TGTGCCACCAGCTACAGGGGCGGGGGCGATAATGAAAAACTGTTTTTT. It encodes CATSYRGGGDNEKLFF. V gene TRBV2 combines with J gene TRBJ1-4, with 7 bases matching TRBD1. J was trimmed by 4 bases and V by 10 bases; bases with no gene match: 15. CDR3 size: 16 residues. Germline V gene sequence: CDR1 SNHLY, CDR2 FYNNEI. Looking up the rest from reference TRBV2 and TRBJ1-4 gives the full variable domain: EPEVTQTPSHQVTQMGQEVILRCVPISNHLYFYWYRQILGQKVEFLVSFYNNEISEKSEIFDDQFSVERPDGSNFTLKIRSTKLEDSAMYFCATSYRGGGDNEKLFFGSGTQLSVL.